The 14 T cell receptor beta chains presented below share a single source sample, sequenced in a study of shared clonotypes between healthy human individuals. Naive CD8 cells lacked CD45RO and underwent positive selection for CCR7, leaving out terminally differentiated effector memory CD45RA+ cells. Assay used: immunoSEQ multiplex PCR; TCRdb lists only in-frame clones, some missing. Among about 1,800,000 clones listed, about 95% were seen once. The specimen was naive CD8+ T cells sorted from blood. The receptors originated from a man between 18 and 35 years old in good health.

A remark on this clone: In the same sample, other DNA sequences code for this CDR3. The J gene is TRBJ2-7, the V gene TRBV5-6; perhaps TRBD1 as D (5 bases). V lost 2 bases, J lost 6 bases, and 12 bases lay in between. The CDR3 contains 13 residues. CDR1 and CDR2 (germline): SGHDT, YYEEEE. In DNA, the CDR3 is TGTGCCAGCAGCTTAGGAGCAGGGTCCGAGCAGTACTTC. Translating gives CASSLGAGSEQYF.

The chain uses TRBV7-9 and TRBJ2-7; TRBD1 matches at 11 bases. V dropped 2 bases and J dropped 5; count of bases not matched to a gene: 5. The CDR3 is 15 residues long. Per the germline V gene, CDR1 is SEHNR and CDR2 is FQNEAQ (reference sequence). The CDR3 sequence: CASSLWDRGTDEQYF. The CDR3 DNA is TGTGCCAGCAGCTTATGGGACAGGGGGACCGACGAGCAGTACTTC.

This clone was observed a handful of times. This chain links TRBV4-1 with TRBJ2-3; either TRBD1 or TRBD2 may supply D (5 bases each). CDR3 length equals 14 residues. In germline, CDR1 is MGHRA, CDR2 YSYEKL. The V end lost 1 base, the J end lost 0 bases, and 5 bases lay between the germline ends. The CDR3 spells CASSQGDSTDTQYF. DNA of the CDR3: TGCGCCAGCAGCCAAGGGGACAGCACAGATACGCAGTATTTT.

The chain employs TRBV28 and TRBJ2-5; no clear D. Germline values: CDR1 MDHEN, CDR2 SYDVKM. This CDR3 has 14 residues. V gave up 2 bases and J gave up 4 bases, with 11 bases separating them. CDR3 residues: CASSLTLSAETQYF. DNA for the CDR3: TGTGCCAGCAGTTTAACCTTGAGCGCAGAGACCCAGTACTTC.

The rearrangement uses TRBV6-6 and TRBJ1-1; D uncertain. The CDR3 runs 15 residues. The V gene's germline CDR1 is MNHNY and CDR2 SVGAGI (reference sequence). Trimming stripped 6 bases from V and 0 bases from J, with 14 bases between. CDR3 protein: CASSPADFMNTEAFF. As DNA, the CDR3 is TGTGCCAGCAGCCCCGCTGACTTCATGAACACTGAAGCTTTCTTT.

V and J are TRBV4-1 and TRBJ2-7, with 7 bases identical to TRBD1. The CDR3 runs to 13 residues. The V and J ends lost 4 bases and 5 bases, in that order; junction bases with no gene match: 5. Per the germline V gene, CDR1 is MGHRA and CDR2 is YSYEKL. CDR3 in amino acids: CASSRVQGDEQYF. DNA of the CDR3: TGCGCCAGCAGCCGAGTCCAGGGGGACGAGCAGTACTTC.

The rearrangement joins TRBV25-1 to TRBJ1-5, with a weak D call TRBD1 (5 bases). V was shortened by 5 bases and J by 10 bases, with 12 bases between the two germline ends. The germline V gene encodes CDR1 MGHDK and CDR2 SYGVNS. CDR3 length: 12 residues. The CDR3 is CASSYTGSPQHF. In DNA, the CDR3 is TGTGCCAGCAGTTACACAGGTAGTCCCCAGCATTTT.

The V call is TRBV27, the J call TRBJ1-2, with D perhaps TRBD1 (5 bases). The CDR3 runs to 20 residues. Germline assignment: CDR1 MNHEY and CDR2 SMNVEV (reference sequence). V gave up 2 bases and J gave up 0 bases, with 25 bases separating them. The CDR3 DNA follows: TGTGCCAGCAGTTTAACGGGGTGGGACCGGCAAGCGCGATCTAACTATGGCTACACCTTC. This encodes CASSLTGWDRQARSNYGYTF.

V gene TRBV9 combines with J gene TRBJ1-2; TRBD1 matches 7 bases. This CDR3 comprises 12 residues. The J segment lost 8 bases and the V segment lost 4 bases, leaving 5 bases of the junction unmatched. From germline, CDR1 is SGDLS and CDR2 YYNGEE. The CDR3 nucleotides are TGTGCCAGCAGCTCAGGGGACAGAGGCTACACCTTC. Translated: CASSSGDRGYTF.

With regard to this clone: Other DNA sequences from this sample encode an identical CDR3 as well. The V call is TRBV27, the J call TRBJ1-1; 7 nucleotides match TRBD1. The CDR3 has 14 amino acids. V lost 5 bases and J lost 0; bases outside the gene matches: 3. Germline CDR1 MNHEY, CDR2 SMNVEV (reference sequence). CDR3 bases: TGTGCCAGCAGTCCAACAGGGGTGAACACTGAAGCTTTCTTT. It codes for CASSPTGVNTEAFF.

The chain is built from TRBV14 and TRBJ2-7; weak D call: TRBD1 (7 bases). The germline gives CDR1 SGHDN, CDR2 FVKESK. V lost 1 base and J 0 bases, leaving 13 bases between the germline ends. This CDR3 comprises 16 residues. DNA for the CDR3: TGTGCCAGCAGCCAAGGACGGGGGACAGTCTCCTACGAGCAGTACTTC. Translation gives CASSQGRGTVSYEQYF.

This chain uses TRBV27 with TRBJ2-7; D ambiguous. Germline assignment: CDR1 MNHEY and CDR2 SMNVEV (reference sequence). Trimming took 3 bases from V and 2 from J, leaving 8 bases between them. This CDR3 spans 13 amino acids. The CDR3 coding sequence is TGTGCCAGCAGTTTCGGCAGTCCCTACGAGCAGTACTTC. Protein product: CASSFGSPYEQYF.

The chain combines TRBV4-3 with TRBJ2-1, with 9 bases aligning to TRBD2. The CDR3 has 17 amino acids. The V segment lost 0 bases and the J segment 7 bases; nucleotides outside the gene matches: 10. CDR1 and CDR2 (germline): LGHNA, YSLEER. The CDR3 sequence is CASSQDLAGGPWNEQFF. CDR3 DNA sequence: TGCGCCAGCAGCCAAGATCTGGCGGGAGGGCCGTGGAATGAGCAGTTCTTC.

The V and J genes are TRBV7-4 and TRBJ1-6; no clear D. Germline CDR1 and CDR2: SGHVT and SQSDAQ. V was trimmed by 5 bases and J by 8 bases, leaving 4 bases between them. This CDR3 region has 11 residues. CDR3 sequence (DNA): TGTGCCAGCAGCCGAGATTCACCCCTCCACTTT. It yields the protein CASSRDSPLHF. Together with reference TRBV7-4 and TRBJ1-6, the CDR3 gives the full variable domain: GAGVSQSPRYKVAKRGRDVALRCDSISGHVTLYWYRQTLGQGSEVLTYSQSDAQRDKSGRPSGRFSAERPERSVSTLKIQRTEQGDSAVYLCASSRDSPLHFGNGTRLTVT.